This entry features one T cell receptor beta chain sequence. Authors' analysis steps: Amplification from reference gene primers served as the basis for estimated nucleated cell counts. Sequencing used immunoSEQ multiplex PCR; TCRdb keeps in-frame clones, though not all of them. V, J and clone size derive from that table, while D and trimming were established from the DNA sequence. This sample has some 390,000 clones; about 89% occur once, and the top ten carry over 2%. The sample belongs to a study of blood T cell repertoires in COVID-19. This CDR3 is built from 19 residues. J lost 4 bases, V lost 0 bases, and 11 bases had no gene match. Germline CDR1 is SGHTA and CDR2 is FQGTGA.

This receptor was identified in a woman aged 55 to 70 with COVID-19, enrolled during active disease. Specimen: peripheral blood. The chain has TRBV7-3 and TRBJ2-2, with 10 bases aligning to TRBD1. CDR3 coding DNA: TGTGCCAGCAGCTTAACGATGGGTCGGACAGGGGGATCCACCGGGGAGCTGTTTTTT. It codes for CASSLTMGRTGGSTGELFF.